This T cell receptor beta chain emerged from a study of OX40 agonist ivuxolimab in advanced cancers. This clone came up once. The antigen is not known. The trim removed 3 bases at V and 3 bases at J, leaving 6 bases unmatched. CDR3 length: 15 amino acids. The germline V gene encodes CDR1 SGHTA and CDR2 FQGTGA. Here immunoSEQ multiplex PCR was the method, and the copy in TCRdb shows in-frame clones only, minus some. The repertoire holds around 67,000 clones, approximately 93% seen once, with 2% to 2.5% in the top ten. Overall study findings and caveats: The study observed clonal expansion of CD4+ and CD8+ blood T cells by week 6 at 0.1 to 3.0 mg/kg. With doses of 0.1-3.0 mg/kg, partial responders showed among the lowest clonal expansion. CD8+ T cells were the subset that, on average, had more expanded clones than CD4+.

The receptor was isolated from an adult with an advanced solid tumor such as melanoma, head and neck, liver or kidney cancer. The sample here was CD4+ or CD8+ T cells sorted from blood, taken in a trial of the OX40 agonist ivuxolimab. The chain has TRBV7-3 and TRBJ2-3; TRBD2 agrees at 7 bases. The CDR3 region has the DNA TGTGCCAGCAGCTTCAGCGGGGTGGAGACAGATACGCAGTATTTT. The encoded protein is CASSFSGVETDTQYF. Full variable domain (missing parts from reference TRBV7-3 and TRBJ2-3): GAGVSQTPSNKVTEKGKYVELRCDPISGHTALYWYRQSLGQGPEFLIYFQGTGAADDSGLPNDRFFAVRPEGSVSTLKIQRTERGDSAVYLCASSFSGVETDTQYFGPGTRLTVL.